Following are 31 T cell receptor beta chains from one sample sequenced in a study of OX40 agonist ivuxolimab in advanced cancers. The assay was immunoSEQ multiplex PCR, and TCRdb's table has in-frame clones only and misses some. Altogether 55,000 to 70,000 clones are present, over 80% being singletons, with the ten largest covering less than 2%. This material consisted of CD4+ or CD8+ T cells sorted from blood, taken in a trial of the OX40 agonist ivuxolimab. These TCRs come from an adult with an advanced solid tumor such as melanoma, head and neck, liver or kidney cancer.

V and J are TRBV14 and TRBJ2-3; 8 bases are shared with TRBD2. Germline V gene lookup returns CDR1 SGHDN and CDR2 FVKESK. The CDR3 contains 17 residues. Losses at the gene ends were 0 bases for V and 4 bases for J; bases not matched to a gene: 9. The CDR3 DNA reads TGTGCCAGCAGCCAAGATTTGGTAGCGGGGACCTCAGATACGCAGTATTTT. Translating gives CASSQDLVAGTSDTQYF.

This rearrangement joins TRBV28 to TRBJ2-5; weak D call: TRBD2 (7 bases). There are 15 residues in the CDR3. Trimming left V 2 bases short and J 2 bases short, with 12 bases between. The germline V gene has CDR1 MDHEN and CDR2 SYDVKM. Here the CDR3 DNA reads TGTGCCAGCAGTTTACGGGGGGCGCTACAAGAGACCCAGTACTTC. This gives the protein CASSLRGALQETQYF.

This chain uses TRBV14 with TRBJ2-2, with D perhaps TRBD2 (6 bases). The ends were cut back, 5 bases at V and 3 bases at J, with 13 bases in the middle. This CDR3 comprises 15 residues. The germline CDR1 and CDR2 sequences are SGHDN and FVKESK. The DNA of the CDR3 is TGTGCCAGCAGCGTGACTAGGACTTACACCGGGGAGCTGTTTTTT. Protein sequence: CASSVTRTYTGELFF. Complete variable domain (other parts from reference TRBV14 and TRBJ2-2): EAGVTQFPSHSVIEKGQTVTLRCDPISGHDNLYWYRRVMGKEIKFLLHFVKESKQDESGMPNNRFLAERTGGTYSTLKVQPAELEDSGVYFCASSVTRTYTGELFFGEGSRLTVL.

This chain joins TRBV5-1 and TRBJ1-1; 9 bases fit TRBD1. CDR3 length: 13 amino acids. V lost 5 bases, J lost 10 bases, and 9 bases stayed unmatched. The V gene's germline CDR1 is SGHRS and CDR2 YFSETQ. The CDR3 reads CASREGTGFGAFF. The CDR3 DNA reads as TGCGCCAGCAGAGAGGGGACAGGGTTCGGAGCTTTCTTT.

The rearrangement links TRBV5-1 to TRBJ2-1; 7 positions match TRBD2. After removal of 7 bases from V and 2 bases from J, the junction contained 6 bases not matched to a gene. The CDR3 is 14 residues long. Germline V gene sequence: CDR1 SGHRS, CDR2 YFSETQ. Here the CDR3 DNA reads TGCGCCAGCGCAGGTAGCGGGCCCTACAATGAGCAGTTCTTC. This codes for CASAGSGPYNEQFF.

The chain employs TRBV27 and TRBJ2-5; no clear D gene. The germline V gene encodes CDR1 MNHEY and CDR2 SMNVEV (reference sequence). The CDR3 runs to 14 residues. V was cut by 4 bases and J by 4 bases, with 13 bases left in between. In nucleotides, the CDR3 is TGTGCCAGCAGTTCGACATCGGTTGGAGAGACCCAGTACTTC. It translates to CASSSTSVGETQYF.

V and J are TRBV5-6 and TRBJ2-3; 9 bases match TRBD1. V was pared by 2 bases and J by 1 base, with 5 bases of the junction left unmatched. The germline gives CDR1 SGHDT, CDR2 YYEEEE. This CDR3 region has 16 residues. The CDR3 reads CASSFPGQGGTDTQYF. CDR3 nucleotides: TGTGCCAGCAGCTTCCCGGGACAGGGAGGCACAGATACGCAGTATTTT.

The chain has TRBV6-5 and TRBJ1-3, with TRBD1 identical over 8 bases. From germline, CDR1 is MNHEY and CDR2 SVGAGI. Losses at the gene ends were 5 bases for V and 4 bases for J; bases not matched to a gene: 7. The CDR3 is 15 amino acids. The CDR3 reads CASSTTGGPGNTIYF. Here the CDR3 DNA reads TGTGCCAGCAGTACCACAGGGGGTCCAGGAAACACCATATATTTT.

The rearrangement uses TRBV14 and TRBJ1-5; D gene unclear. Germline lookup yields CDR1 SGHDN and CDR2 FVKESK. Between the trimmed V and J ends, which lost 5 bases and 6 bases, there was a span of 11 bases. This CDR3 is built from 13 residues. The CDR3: CASSLGEGQPQHF. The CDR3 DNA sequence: TGTGCCAGCAGCTTAGGAGAAGGTCAGCCCCAGCATTTT.

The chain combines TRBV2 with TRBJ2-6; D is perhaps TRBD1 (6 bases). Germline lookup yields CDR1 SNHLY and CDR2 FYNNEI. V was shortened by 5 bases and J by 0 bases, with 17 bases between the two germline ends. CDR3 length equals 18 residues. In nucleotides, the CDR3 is TGTGCCAGCAGTATAGACAGGCTCTCTCTCTCTGGGGCCAACGTCCTGACTTTC. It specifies CASSIDRLSLSGANVLTF.

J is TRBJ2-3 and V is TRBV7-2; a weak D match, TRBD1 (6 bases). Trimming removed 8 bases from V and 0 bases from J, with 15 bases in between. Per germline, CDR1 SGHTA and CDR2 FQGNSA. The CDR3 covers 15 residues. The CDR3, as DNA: TGTGCCAGCGGCCAACAAACAGGGAGCACAGATACGCAGTATTTT. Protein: CASGQQTGSTDTQYF.

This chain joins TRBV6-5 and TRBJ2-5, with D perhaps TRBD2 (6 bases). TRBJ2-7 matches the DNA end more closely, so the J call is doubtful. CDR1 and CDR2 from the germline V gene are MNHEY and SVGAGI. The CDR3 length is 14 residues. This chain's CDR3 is CASSYYPSDYEQYF. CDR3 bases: TGTGCCAGCAGTTACTATCCTAGCGACTACGAGCAGTACTTC.

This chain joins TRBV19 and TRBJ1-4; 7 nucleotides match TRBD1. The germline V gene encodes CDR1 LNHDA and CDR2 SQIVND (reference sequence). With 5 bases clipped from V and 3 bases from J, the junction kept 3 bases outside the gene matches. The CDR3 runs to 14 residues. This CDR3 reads CASSQGDANEKLFF. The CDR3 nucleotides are TGTGCCAGTAGTCAGGGGGACGCTAATGAAAAACTGTTTTTT.

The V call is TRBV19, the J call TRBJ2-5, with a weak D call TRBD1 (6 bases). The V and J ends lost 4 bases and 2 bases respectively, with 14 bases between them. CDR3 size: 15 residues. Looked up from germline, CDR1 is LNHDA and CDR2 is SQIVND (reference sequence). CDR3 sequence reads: CASSTGQGQQETQYF. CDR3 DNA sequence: TGTGCCAGTAGTACCGGGCAGGGGCAACAAGAGACCCAGTACTTC.

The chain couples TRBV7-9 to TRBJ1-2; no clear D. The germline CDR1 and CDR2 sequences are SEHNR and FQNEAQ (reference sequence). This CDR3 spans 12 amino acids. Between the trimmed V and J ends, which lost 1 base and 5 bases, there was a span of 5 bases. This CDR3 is CASSLDGYGYTF. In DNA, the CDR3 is TGTGCCAGCAGCTTAGATGGGTATGGCTACACCTTC.

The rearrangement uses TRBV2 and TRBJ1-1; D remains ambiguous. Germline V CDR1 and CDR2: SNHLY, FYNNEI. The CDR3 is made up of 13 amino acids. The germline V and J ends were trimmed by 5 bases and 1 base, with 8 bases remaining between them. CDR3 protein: CASSSEANTEAFF. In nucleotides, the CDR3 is TGTGCCAGCAGTTCTGAAGCGAACACTGAAGCTTTCTTT.

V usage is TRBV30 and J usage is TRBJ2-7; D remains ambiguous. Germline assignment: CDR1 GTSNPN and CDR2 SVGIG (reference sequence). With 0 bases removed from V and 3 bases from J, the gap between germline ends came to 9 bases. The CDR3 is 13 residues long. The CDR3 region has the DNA TGTGCCTGGAGTGTAGGCGTTAACTACGAGCAGTACTTC. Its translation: CAWSVGVNYEQYF.

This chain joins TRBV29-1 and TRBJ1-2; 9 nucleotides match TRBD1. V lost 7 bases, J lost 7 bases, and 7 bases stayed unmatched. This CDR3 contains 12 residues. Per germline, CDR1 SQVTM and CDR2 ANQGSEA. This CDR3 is CSDADRGFGYTF. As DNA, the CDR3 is TGCAGCGACGCGGACAGGGGTTTTGGCTACACCTTC. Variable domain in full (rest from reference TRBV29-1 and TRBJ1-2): SAVISQKPSRDICQRGTSLTIQCQVDSQVTMMFWYRQQPGQSLTLIATANQGSEATYESGFVIDKFPISRPNLTFSTLTVSNMSPEDSSIYLCSDADRGFGYTFGSGTRLTVV.

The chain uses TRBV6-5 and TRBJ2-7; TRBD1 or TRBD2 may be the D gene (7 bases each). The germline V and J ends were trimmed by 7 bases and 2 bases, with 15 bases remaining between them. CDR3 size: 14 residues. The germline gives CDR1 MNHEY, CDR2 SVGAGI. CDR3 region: CASTKPGGAYEQYF. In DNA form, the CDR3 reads TGTGCCAGCACCAAACCAGGGGGGGCCTACGAGCAGTACTTC.

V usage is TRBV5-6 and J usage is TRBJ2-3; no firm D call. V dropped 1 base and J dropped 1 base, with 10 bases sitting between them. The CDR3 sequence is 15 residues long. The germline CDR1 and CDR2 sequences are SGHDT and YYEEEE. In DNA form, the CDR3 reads TGTGCCAGCAGCTTGCTCCTAACCGGCACAGATACGCAGTATTTT. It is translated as CASSLLLTGTDTQYF.

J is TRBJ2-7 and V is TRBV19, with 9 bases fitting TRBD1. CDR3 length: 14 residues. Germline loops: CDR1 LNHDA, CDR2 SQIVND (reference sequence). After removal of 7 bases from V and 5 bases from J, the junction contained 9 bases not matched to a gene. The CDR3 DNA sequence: TGTGCCAGTAAACCGGGACAGGGTCGCCACGAGCAGTACTTC. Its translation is CASKPGQGRHEQYF.

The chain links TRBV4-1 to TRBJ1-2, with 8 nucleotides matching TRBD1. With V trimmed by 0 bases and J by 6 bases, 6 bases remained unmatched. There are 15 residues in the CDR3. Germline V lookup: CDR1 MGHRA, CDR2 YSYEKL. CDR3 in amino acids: CASSQEPGGLNGYTF. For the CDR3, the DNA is TGCGCCAGCAGCCAAGAACCAGGGGGCCTGAATGGCTACACCTTC.

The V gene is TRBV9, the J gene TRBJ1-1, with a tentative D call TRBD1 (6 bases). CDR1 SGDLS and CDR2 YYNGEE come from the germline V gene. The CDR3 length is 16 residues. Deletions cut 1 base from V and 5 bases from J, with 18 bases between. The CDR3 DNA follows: TGTGCCAGCAGCGTAACAGGGAAATATCCTTATACTGAAGCTTTCTTT. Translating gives CASSVTGKYPYTEAFF.

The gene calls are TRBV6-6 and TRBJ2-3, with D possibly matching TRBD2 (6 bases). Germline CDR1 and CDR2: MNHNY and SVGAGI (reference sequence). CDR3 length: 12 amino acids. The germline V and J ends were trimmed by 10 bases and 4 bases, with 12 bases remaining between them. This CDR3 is CATSRLADTQYF. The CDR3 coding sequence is TGTGCCACCTCACGACTAGCAGATACGCAGTATTTT.

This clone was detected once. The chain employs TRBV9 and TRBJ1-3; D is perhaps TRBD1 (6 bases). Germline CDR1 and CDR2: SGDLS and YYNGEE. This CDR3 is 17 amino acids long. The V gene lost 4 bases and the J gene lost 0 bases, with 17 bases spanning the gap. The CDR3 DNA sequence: TGTGCCAGCAGCCCGACCGAACAGGGCTTCTCTGGAAACACCATATATTTT. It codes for CASSPTEQGFSGNTIYF.

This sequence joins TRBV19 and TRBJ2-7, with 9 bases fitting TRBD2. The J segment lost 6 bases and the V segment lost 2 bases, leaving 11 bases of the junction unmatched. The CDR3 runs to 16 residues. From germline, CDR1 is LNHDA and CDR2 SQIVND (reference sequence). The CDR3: CASSISFLAGAGEQYF. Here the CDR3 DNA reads TGTGCCAGTAGTATAAGTTTTTTAGCGGGAGCGGGCGAGCAGTACTTC.

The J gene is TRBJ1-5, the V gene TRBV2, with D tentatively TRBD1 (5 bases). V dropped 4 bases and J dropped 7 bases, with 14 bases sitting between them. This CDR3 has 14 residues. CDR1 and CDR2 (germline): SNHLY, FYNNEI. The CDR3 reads CASSVGQGKQPQHF. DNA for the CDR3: TGTGCCAGCAGTGTTGGGCAGGGAAAACAGCCCCAGCATTTT.

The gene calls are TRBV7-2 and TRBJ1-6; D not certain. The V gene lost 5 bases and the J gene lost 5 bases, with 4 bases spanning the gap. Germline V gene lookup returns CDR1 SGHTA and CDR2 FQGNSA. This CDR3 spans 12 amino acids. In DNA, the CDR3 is TGTGCCAGCAGCGACCATAATTCACCCCTCCACTTT. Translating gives CASSDHNSPLHF.

CDR3 sequence reads: CASSDSSAGHEQFF. The CDR3 DNA sequence: TGTGCCAGCAGTGACTCGAGCGCAGGCCATGAGCAGTTCTTC. The rearrangement links TRBV6-4 to TRBJ2-1, with D uncertain. From germline, CDR1 is MRHNA and CDR2 SNTAGT. Trimming shortened V by 0 bases and J by 8 bases, and 11 bases separated the two germline ends. The CDR3 is 14 residues long.

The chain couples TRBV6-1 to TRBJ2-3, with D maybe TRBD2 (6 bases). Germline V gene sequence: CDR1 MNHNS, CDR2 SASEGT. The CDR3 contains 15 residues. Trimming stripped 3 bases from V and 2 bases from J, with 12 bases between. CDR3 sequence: CASSDIRGNTDTQYF. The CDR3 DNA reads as TGTGCCAGCAGTGACATTCGGGGGAACACAGATACGCAGTATTTT.

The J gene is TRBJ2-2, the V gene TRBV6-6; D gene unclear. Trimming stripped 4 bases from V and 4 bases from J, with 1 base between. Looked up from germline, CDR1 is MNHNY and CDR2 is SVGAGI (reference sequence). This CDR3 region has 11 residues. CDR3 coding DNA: TGTGCCAGCAGTTTCACCGGGGAGCTGTTTTTT. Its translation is CASSFTGELFF.